The 24 T cell receptor beta chains in this list originate from one sample, sequenced in a study of blood T cell repertoires in COVID-19. The table came from immunoSEQ multiplex PCR; TCRdb's copy has only in-frame clones and leaves some out. The sample consists of 120,000 or so clones, about 77% of them appearing once. The sequenced material came from peripheral blood. The receptors originated from a human donor in a cohort sampled during active COVID-19.

The DNA of the CDR3 is TGTGCCAGCAGCCACGGACAGGGTGAGAACACCGGGGAGCTGTTTTTT. Its protein product is CASSHGQGENTGELFF. This chain uses TRBV11-3 with TRBJ2-2, with TRBD1 matching 8 bases. Germline V gene lookup returns CDR1 SGHNT and CDR2 YENEEA. After removal of 5 bases from V and 1 base from J, the junction contained 6 bases not matched to a gene. The CDR3 consists of 16 residues. Full variable domain (outside the CDR3, taken from reference TRBV11-3 and TRBJ2-2): EAGVVQSPRYKIIEKKQPVAFWCNPISGHNTLYWYLQNLGQGPELLIRYENEEAVDDSQLPKDRFSAERLKGVDSTLKIQPAELGDSAVYLCASSHGQGENTGELFFGEGSRLTVL.

This rearrangement joins TRBV15 to TRBJ1-2; TRBD1 is a possible D gene (6 bases). CDR1 is LNHNV and CDR2 is YYDKDF in the germline V gene (reference sequence). The length of the CDR3 is 15 residues. V was cut by 4 bases and J by 3 bases, with 15 bases left in between. CDR3 DNA: TGTGCCACCAGCAACCCCCTACCAGGGGACTATGGCTACACCTTC. This encodes CATSNPLPGDYGYTF. The complete variable domain, with remaining parts taken from reference TRBV15 and TRBJ1-2, reads DAMVIQNPRYQVTQFGKPVTLSCSQTLNHNVMYWYQQKSSQAPKLLFHYYDKDFNNEADTPDNFQSRRPNTSFCFLDIRSPGLGDTAMYLCATSNPLPGDYGYTFGSGTRLTVV.

A single count supports this clone. This sequence joins TRBV3-1 (or the pseudogene TRBV3-2) and TRBJ2-1; 9 bases agree with TRBD2. This CDR3 is built from 14 residues. The junction had 6 bases not matched to a gene; V was cut back by 4 bases and J by 8 bases. The germline V gene encodes CDR1 LGHDT and CDR2 YNNKEL (reference sequence). The CDR3 spells CASSPGLATDEQFF. For the CDR3, the DNA is TGTGCCAGCAGCCCCGGACTAGCGACCGATGAGCAGTTCTTC.

This clone was counted a few times. This chain connects TRBV4-1 to TRBJ2-3, with 8 bases matching TRBD2. CDR3 length: 17 amino acids. With V trimmed by 4 bases and J by 2 bases, 11 bases remained unmatched. CDR1 and CDR2 (germline): MGHRA, YSYEKL. DNA of the CDR3: TGCGCCAGCAGCCGATCCGGGGGGGGGCTTTCCACAGATACGCAGTATTTT. Translation: CASSRSGGGLSTDTQYF.

The rearrangement joins TRBV12-3 or TRBV12-4 to TRBJ2-7, with a tentative D call TRBD1 (6 bases). Trimming stripped 5 bases from V and 3 bases from J, with 8 bases between. The CDR3 is made up of 12 amino acids. CDR3 protein: CASSEQGYEQYF. The CDR3, as DNA: TGTGCCAGCAGTGAACAGGGCTACGAGCAGTACTTC.

The chain links TRBV7-2 to TRBJ1-2; no reliable D call. V shed 0 bases and J shed 6 bases, with 5 bases lying between them. The germline gives CDR1 SGHTA, CDR2 FQGNSA. The CDR3 runs to 12 residues. The CDR3 sequence is CASSLALNGYTF. The CDR3 bases are TGTGCCAGCAGCTTAGCGCTAAATGGCTACACCTTC.

The gene calls are TRBV14 and TRBJ2-7; 9 bases agree with TRBD1. The V gene's germline CDR1 is SGHDN and CDR2 FVKESK. The CDR3 consists of 16 residues. V lost 5 bases and J lost 4; bases outside the gene matches: 12. The DNA of the CDR3 is TGTGCCAGCAGCTTTATGCCGGGACAGGGTGGTTACGAGCAGTACTTC. Encoded protein: CASSFMPGQGGYEQYF.

Notes on this clone: Different DNA sequences within this sample yield the same CDR3. The genes are TRBV7-2 and TRBJ2-5; D might be TRBD1 (5 bases). Trimming removed 3 bases from V and 4 bases from J, with 6 bases in between. The V gene's germline CDR1 is SGHTA and CDR2 FQGNSA. This CDR3 region has 12 residues. CDR3 sequence reads: CASSLGRETQYF. DNA of the CDR3: TGTGCCAGCAGCTTGGGGCGAGAGACCCAGTACTTC.

This rearrangement joins TRBV6-2 or TRBV6-3 to TRBJ2-7; 7 nucleotides match TRBD1. CDR3 length equals 15 residues. Trimming took 6 bases from V and 0 from J; bases not matched to a gene: 8. Germline lookup yields CDR1 MNHEY and CDR2 SVGEGT. This CDR3 reads CASSLRDSISYEQYF. CDR3 DNA: TGTGCCAGCAGCCTCCGGGACAGCATCTCCTACGAGCAGTACTTC.

The rearrangement joins TRBV6-6 to TRBJ1-2, with 8 bases lining up with TRBD1. After removal of 2 bases from V and 7 bases from J, the junction contained 6 bases not matched to a gene. The CDR3 totals 14 residues. CDR1 and CDR2 (germline): MNHNY, SVGAGI (reference sequence). The CDR3 region has the DNA TGTGCCAGCAGTTACGCCGACAGGGGTTCTGGCTACACCTTC. Amino acids: CASSYADRGSGYTF.

The chain combines TRBV28 with TRBJ1-2, with 9 bases fitting TRBD1. Unmatched junction bases numbered 6, after V lost 6 bases and J lost 10 bases. The CDR3 extends over 12 amino acids. The germline CDR1 and CDR2 sequences are MDHEN and SYDVKM. CDR3 loop: CASRPGQGHYTF. Here the CDR3 DNA reads TGTGCCAGCAGACCTGGACAGGGGCACTACACCTTC.

This clone was observed a handful of times. The V and J genes are TRBV9 and TRBJ1-5; possibly TRBD1 for D (6 bases). Trimming removed 4 bases at V and 1 base at J, with 12 bases between. The germline V gene encodes CDR1 SGDLS and CDR2 YYNGEE. The CDR3 is 15 residues long. The CDR3 region has the DNA TGTGCCAGCAGCCCCACAGGGATGAGCAATCAGCCCCAGCATTTT. Residues: CASSPTGMSNQPQHF.

V is TRBV4-1 and J is TRBJ1-6; D not resolved. The CDR3 totals 14 residues. CDR1 and CDR2 from the germline V gene are MGHRA and YSYEKL. Trimming cost V 0 bases and J 8 bases, with 8 bases left between them. The CDR3 reads CASSQDLGDSPLHF. The CDR3 bases are TGCGCCAGCAGCCAAGATCTCGGGGATTCACCCCTCCACTTT.

J is TRBJ1-1 and V is TRBV6-5, with D maybe TRBD1 (6 bases). The CDR3 runs 12 residues. Germline V gene lookup returns CDR1 MNHEY and CDR2 SVGAGI. V shed 6 bases and J shed 4 bases, with 9 bases lying between them. CDR3 amino acids: CASRQGATEAFF. The CDR3 DNA reads TGTGCCAGCAGACAGGGAGCCACTGAAGCTTTCTTT.

The rearrangement links TRBV16 to TRBJ2-3; TRBD1 matches 9 bases. Germline trimming cut 4 bases from V and 8 bases from J; bases unmatched to any gene: 4. The CDR3 is 13 residues long. Germline V CDR1 and CDR2: KGHSY, FQNENV. The DNA for the CDR3 is TGTGCCAGCAGCCCATCACAGGGGGCTACGCAGTATTTT. Translation gives CASSPSQGATQYF.

The chain has TRBV5-6 and TRBJ2-5; 9 nucleotides match TRBD2. The V segment lost 0 bases and the J segment 5 bases; nucleotides outside the gene matches: 8. CDR1 and CDR2 from the germline V gene are SGHDT and YYEEEE. The CDR3 totals 16 residues. The CDR3 here is CASSLGTSAIRETQYF. The CDR3 coding sequence is TGTGCCAGCAGCTTGGGGACTAGCGCCATTCGGGAGACCCAGTACTTC.

The chain is built from TRBV5-1 and TRBJ2-3, with D uncertain. The CDR3 spans 15 residues. Germline-derived CDR1 and CDR2 are SGHRS and YFSETQ. V lost 0 bases, J lost 0 bases, and 8 bases lay in between. CDR3 loop: CASSLGSSSTDTQYF. The DNA of the CDR3 is TGCGCCAGCAGCTTGGGGTCGAGTAGCACAGATACGCAGTATTTT.

This chain connects TRBV5-1 to TRBJ1-5; 9 bases are shared with TRBD1. The CDR3 contains 15 residues. J gave up 7 bases and V 4 bases, and 9 bases lay outside the gene matches. Germline V CDR1 and CDR2: SGHRS, YFSETQ. The CDR3 sequence: CASSPGTGRRQPQHF. The CDR3 region has the DNA TGCGCCAGCAGCCCCGGGACAGGGAGGAGGCAGCCCCAGCATTTT.

The CDR3 DNA reads TGTGCCAGCTCACCGTCCGGGACAGGGACTAATCAGCCCCAGCATTTT. It specifies CASSPSGTGTNQPQHF. The J gene is TRBJ1-5, the V gene TRBV18, with TRBD1 matching 9 bases. With 3 bases clipped from V and 4 bases from J, the junction kept 7 bases outside the gene matches. The CDR3 covers 16 residues. The V gene's germline CDR1 is KGHSH and CDR2 LQKENI.

This clone was counted a single time. This chain joins TRBV7-2 and TRBJ2-5, with D perhaps matching TRBD1 (7 bases). This CDR3 is 14 amino acids long. Germline CDR1 SGHTA, CDR2 FQGNSA. V was clipped by 6 bases and J by 5 bases, with 16 bases between them. The CDR3 nucleotides read TGTGCCAGCAGAGATAACAGGGGAGGCGAGACCCAGTACTTC. This encodes CASRDNRGGETQYF.

This chain connects TRBV7-9 to TRBJ2-1; perhaps TRBD2 as D (5 bases). V lost 3 bases, J lost 10 bases, and 19 bases lay in between. This CDR3 has 15 residues. The germline CDR1 and CDR2 sequences are SEHNR and FQNEAQ (reference sequence). The CDR3 protein is CASSLGGRLNPEQFF. As DNA, the CDR3 is TGTGCCAGCAGCTTGGGCGGGCGGTTGAACCCAGAGCAGTTCTTC.

The chain recombines TRBV28 with TRBJ1-3; TRBD1 matches at 7 bases. The CDR3 spans 16 residues. Trimming took 5 bases from V and 0 from J; bases not matched to a gene: 7. CDR1 is MDHEN, CDR2 SYDVKM, per germline. As DNA, the CDR3 is TGTGCCAGCAGTAAGGGACAGACGAGCTCTGGAAACACCATATATTTT. Translating gives CASSKGQTSSGNTIYF. Supplemented by reference TRBV28 and TRBJ1-3, the full variable domain reads DVKVTQSSRYLVKRTGEKVFLECVQDMDHENMFWYRQDPGLGLRLIYFSYDVKMKEKGDIPEGYSVSREKKERFSLILESASTNQTSMYLCASSKGQTSSGNTIYFGEGSWLTVV.

This clone was recorded once. CDR3: CASRLAGEGGPLYNEQFF. For the CDR3, the DNA is TGTGCCAGCAGACTAGCGGGAGAGGGGGGCCCCTTATACAATGAGCAGTTCTTC. The chain couples TRBV28 to TRBJ2-1; 11 bases agree with TRBD2. This CDR3 contains 18 residues. V was pared by 6 bases and J by 4 bases, with 14 bases of the junction left unmatched. CDR1 and CDR2 from the germline V gene are MDHEN and SYDVKM.

The V gene is TRBV11-2, the J gene TRBJ1-3; D possibly corresponds to TRBD1 (6 bases). This CDR3 contains 15 residues. Germline V lookup: CDR1 SGHAT, CDR2 FQNNGV. Deletions cut 4 bases from V and 4 bases from J, with 14 bases between. CDR3 residues: CASSSRGASGNTIYF. The CDR3 nucleotides are TGTGCCAGCAGCTCACGGGGGGCATCCGGAAACACCATATATTTT.